A selection of T cell receptor beta chains follows, all from one sample in a study of regulatory dendritic cells for organ transplantation. Sequencing used immunoSEQ multiplex PCR; TCRdb keeps in-frame clones, though not all of them. Counted here are tens of thousands of clones, approximately 79% occurring once; the ten biggest clones make up around 2.2%. The sequencing sample was made of memory CD4+ T cells from blood. The receptors were sampled from a human donor in good health. Each CDR3 is given without its conserved first and last residue. A row's size may be missing; if present it is once, few, many or a size class.

V gene: TRBV5-1
clone size: few
J gene: TRBJ1-1
CDR3 protein: ASSLDGAGQTEAF

V gene: TRBV5-4
clone size: NA
J gene: TRBJ1-3
CDR3 protein: ASSFRLGNTIY

V gene: TRBV6-5
clone size: NA
J gene: TRBJ1-1
CDR3 protein: ASSYQWTGSNTEAF

V gene: TRBV30
clone size: NA
J gene: TRBJ2-3
CDR3 protein: AYLGTGDTDTQY

V gene: TRBV6-6
clone size: few
J gene: TRBJ1-1
CDR3 protein: ASRYDRVTEAF

V gene: TRBV5-1
clone size: NA
J gene: TRBJ2-3
CDR3 protein: ASRNAGAVTDTQY

V gene: TRBV29-1
clone size: few
J gene: TRBJ2-7
CDR3 protein: SVESRDRDYEQY

V gene: TRBV29-1
clone size: NA
J gene: TRBJ1-3
CDR3 protein: SVEEQGSRY

V gene: TRBV18
clone size: NA
J gene: TRBJ2-5
CDR3 protein: ASSPGTAQETQY

V gene: TRBV15
clone size: NA
J gene: TRBJ2-5
CDR3 protein: ATSRERGLAETQY

V gene: TRBV10-3
clone size: NA
J gene: TRBJ2-6
CDR3 protein: AISDPGQGSGANVLT